Listed below are T cell receptor beta chains from one sample, sequenced in a study of blood T cells in healthy people across ages. TCRdb reprocessed the 5' RACE reads with MiXCR, giving one entry per CDR3 protein. Seen here are around 1,900,000 distinct CDR3 sequences, about 39% observed once, and the top ten hold more than 20%. Sample: blood. Every receptor here comes from a human donor in good health. The CDR3 runs from the conserved cysteine through the conserved F or W. The D gene is left open where the match is weak. The size field is filled for only some rows; it gives once, few, many or a size class.

j_call d_call clone_size v_call cdr3_nt cdr3_aa
TRBJ1-2 - - TRBV29-1 TGCAGCGTCCTCCCGACCTTTAACAGGGACTATGGCTACACCTTC CSVLPTFNRDYGYTF
TRBJ2-1 - many TRBV7-2 TGTGCCAGCAGCTTGGAAAGATACAATGAGCAGTTCTTC CASSLERYNEQFF
TRBJ1-2 - few TRBV29-1 TGCAGCGTTGAAGCCCACAGGGAGAGCTATGGCTACACCTTC CSVEAHRESYGYTF
TRBJ2-3 TRBD1 - TRBV11-2 TGTGCCAGCAACCTACAGGGGCGAAGGACAGATACGCAGTATTTT CASNLQGRRTDTQYF
TRBJ1-6 TRBD1 - TRBV4-1 TGCGCCAGCAGCCACAGGGACAGGGACCATAATTCACCCCTCCACTTT CASSHRDRDHNSPLHF
TRBJ2-2 TRBD1 few TRBV24-1 TGTGCCGCCGGACAGGAGAACACCGGGGAGCTGTTTTTT CAAGQENTGELFF
TRBJ2-1 TRBD2 few TRBV12-3/TRBV12-4 TGTGCCAGCAGTTTGAGCGGGGGGGCTAACAATGAGCAGTTCTTC CASSLSGGANNEQFF
TRBJ2-1 TRBD1 - TRBV4-1 TGCGCCAGCAGCCAAGATCGGAGAACAGGGGTATACAATGAGCAGTTCTTC CASSQDRRTGVYNEQFF
TRBJ2-1 - - TRBV5-6 TGTGCCAGCAGTTTAAGACACCCCGTCTACAATGAGCAGTTCTTC CASSLRHPVYNEQFF
TRBJ2-2 - few TRBV6-5 TGTGCCAGCAGTTTCAGGTGGAACACCGGGGAGCTGTTTTTT CASSFRWNTGELFF